This TCR beta chain derives from a study of vaccination effects on CD4 cells after COVID-19. Study context: Either the mRNA-1273 or the BNT162b2 vaccine was given to participants as two doses.

This clone was seen just once. Antigen specificity is unknown. CD4+ T cells were isolated after 10 days of culture. Half-medium changes using IL-2 medium occurred on days 3 and 7. V trimming: 6 bases; J trimming: 7 bases; junction bases outside the gene matches: 12. Germline V lookup: CDR1 LGHDT, CDR2 YNNKEL (reference sequence). The CDR3 contains 15 residues. Data came from immunoSEQ multiplex PCR; TCRdb stores just in-frame clones and leaves some out. The sample consists of 30,000 or so clones, approximately 65% of them appearing once. Whole-study findings and limits: Late post-vaccination samples showed marked contraction of infection- and vaccine-induced clones.

Source: CD4+ T cells from PBMCs cultured without peptide, taken before COVID-19 vaccination. The source is a human donor who received a COVID-19 vaccine. The rearrangement links TRBV3-1 (or the pseudogene TRBV3-2) to TRBJ2-1, with 7 bases aligning to TRBD2. In nucleotides, the CDR3 is TGTGCCAGCAGACCCATCGCGGGAGTGGGGAATGAGCAGTTCTTC. It translates to CASRPIAGVGNEQFF.